This T cell receptor beta chain was obtained from a study of cytomegalovirus exposure and HLA in healthy donors. Regarding the study as a whole: In an earlier analysis, in about 530 donors, most V segments appeared productive either ~87% or ~30% of the time. Presence/absence comparisons presumed near-even sequencing depth among donors.

A multiplex PCR was run with 60 Vbeta primers and 13 Jbeta primers. Per the study methods: About 88 million unique TCR beta chains, about 11 million of them shared, were counted by a later analysis. The data were produced by immunoSEQ multiplex PCR, yet TCRdb's version contains in-frame clones alone and is incomplete. The V and J calls and the clone size are those of that table, but D and trimming were determined from the DNA. The table shows fewer than 120,000 clones, with roughly four fifths occurring only once. This clone was seen once. Its antigen is as yet unknown. With V trimmed by 2 bases and J by 6 bases, 6 bases remained unmatched. Germline lookup yields CDR1 LGHNA and CDR2 YNFKEQ. This CDR3 has 16 residues.

The chain links TRBV4-2 to TRBJ2-7; 14 bases match TRBD2. The receptor was isolated from a woman under 40 in good health and CMV-seronegative. The specimen sequenced was PBMCs. In DNA, the CDR3 is TGTGCCAGCAGCCAATCCCGGACTAGCGGGAGGTTCGAGCAGTACTTC. It translates to CASSQSRTSGRFEQYF.